One and the same sample provided the 13 T cell receptor beta chains below, sequenced in a study of T cell repertoires in cytomegalovirus infection. A single record per CDR3 protein comes from TCRdb applying MiXCR to the reads. Among under 800,000 distinct CDR3 sequences listed, less than 25% were seen once. The sequenced material came from CD8+ T cells from PBMCs. The source is a human donor in good health (CMV status not recorded). Some clones in this sample may be carry-over from other donors' samples.

The DNA of the CDR3 is TGCAGTGCTAGAGATGAAGCGGGGGGCTCCTACAATGAGCAGTTCTTC. It translates to CSARDEAGGSYNEQFF. This chain links TRBV20-1 with TRBJ2-1, with 9 bases fitting TRBD2. The CDR3 consists of 16 residues. Unmatched junction bases numbered 3, after V lost 0 bases and J lost 0 bases. Germline CDR1 DFQATT, CDR2 SNEGSKA (reference sequence).

This clonotype turned up a few times. V usage is TRBV4-1 and J usage is TRBJ1-5; perhaps TRBD1 as D (5 bases). The CDR3 loop spans 14 amino acids. Germline V gives CDR1 MGHRA, CDR2 YSYEKL. Trimming cost V 4 bases and J 3 bases, with 10 bases left between them. CDR3 bases: TGCGCCAGCAGCCCACAGGAATACAATCAGCCCCAGCATTTT. Its translation: CASSPQEYNQPQHF.

The chain employs TRBV27 and TRBJ2-1, with TRBD1 as a possible D gene (6 bases). The CDR3 runs 15 residues. The germline CDR1 and CDR2 sequences are MNHEY and SMNVEV (reference sequence). Trimming took off 2 bases at V and 8 bases at J, with 16 bases between the two ends. Here the CDR3 reads CASSLVGRGVDEQFF. The CDR3 nucleotides are TGTGCCAGCAGTTTAGTGGGCAGGGGTGTCGATGAGCAGTTCTTC.

The J gene is TRBJ2-5, the V gene TRBV10-3; 7 bases are a match to TRBD1. CDR1 ENHRY and CDR2 SYGVKD come from the germline V gene. J was trimmed by 1 base and V by 2 bases; bases with no gene match: 4. The CDR3 runs 15 residues. The CDR3 spells CAISEPGQTQETQYF. The CDR3 nucleotides read TGTGCCATCAGTGAGCCGGGACAGACCCAAGAGACCCAGTACTTC.

This clonotype came up many times. This sequence joins TRBV7-2 and TRBJ2-1; D tentatively fits TRBD1 or TRBD2 (7 bases each). Germline CDR1 reads SGHTA; CDR2 reads FQGNSA. Deletions cut 3 bases from V and 4 bases from J, with 13 bases between. The CDR3 covers 15 residues. CDR3 sequence (DNA): TGTGCCAGCAGCTTCCAGGGGGGGATATACAATGAGCAGTTCTTC. This encodes CASSFQGGIYNEQFF.

This clonotype was counted ten times or more. V and J are TRBV7-6 and TRBJ1-5; 7 bases are shared with TRBD1. With V trimmed by 5 bases and J by 4 bases, 11 bases remained unmatched. CDR1 is SGHVS and CDR2 is FNYEAQ in the germline V gene. The CDR3 length is 16 residues. The CDR3 reads CASSPGVTGNNQPQHF. Here the CDR3 DNA reads TGTGCCAGCAGCCCAGGGGTGACAGGGAATAATCAGCCCCAGCATTTT.

The chain uses TRBV3-1 and TRBJ1-2; 7 nucleotides agree with TRBD1. J gave up 4 bases and V 0 bases, and 8 bases lay outside the gene matches. The length of the CDR3 is 16 residues. Germline values: CDR1 LGHDT, CDR2 YNNKEL (reference sequence). In nucleotides, the CDR3 is TGTGCCAGCAGCCAAGACCGCGCGGGGACAGCCTATGGCTACACCTTC. Protein: CASSQDRAGTAYGYTF.

This clonotype was counted many times. This rearrangement joins TRBV4-1 to TRBJ1-5; D unclear. CDR3 length: 16 amino acids. V lost 4 bases and J lost 0, with 13 bases in between. Germline loops: CDR1 MGHRA, CDR2 YSYEKL. This chain's CDR3 is CASSPDLVDSNQPQHF. The CDR3, as DNA: TGCGCCAGCAGCCCAGATTTGGTTGATAGCAATCAGCCCCAGCATTTT.

The sample holds many counts of this clonotype. This chain links TRBV7-6 with TRBJ2-1; 10 bases are shared with TRBD2. The length of the CDR3 is 17 residues. Trimming at V came to 1 base and at J to 3 bases, leaving 6 bases not matched to a gene. CDR1 SGHVS and CDR2 FNYEAQ come from the germline V gene. The CDR3 sequence is CASSLEGGTSVYNEQFF. The CDR3 DNA reads TGTGCCAGCAGCTTAGAGGGGGGGACTAGCGTCTACAATGAGCAGTTCTTC.

This clonotype was seen at least ten times. The chain combines TRBV7-2 with TRBJ2-2; possible D gene TRBD1, 6 bases. From germline, CDR1 is SGHTA and CDR2 FQGNSA. The CDR3 sequence is 13 residues long. V was shortened by 5 bases and J by 6 bases, with 10 bases between the two germline ends. The CDR3 loop is CASSAGTPGELFF. In nucleotides, the CDR3 is TGTGCCAGCAGCGCCGGGACACCCGGGGAGCTGTTTTTT.

This clonotype has a handful of counts. The chain has TRBV6-1 and TRBJ1-1; no clear D gene. Trimming took 6 bases from V and 6 from J, leaving 17 bases between them. Germline V CDR1 and CDR2: MNHNS, SASEGT. The length of the CDR3 is 14 residues. Written as DNA, the CDR3 is TGTGCCAGCAGGTACTTGATCCCCGAGGCTGAAGCTTTCTTT. Translation gives CASRYLIPEAEAFF.

To note about this clonotype: A much more abundant neighbour one base away suggests this may be a read error. The DNA for the CDR3 is TGTGTCAGCAGCCAGGGGGGAGGCTATGGCTACACCTTC. Translating gives CVSSQGGGYGYTF. The rearrangement joins TRBV7-6 to TRBJ1-2; 7 bases map to TRBD1. There are 13 residues in the CDR3. CDR1 is SGHVS, CDR2 FNYEAQ, per germline.

Concerning this clonotype itself: Since the CDR3 does not end with the conserved phenylalanine or tryptophan, this likely comes from a read error. The V gene is TRBV6-8, the J gene TRBJ2-3; 9 bases fit TRBD2. From germline, CDR1 is MNHGY and CDR2 SAAAGT. The ends lost 0 bases at V and 0 bases at J; junction bases unmatched: 7. This CDR3 spans 18 amino acids. As DNA, the CDR3 is TGTGCCAGCAGTTACTCCGCTAGCGGGGAGACTAGCACAGATACGCAGTATTCT. Its protein product is CASSYSASGETSTDTQYS.